The rows below give T cell receptor beta chains drawn from one sample of a study of control samples from healthy donors and cancer patients. Only in-frame clones appear in the TCRdb table, and some are missing; sequencing was by immunoSEQ multiplex PCR. The sample lists 90,000 or so clones, around four fifths occurring once. The sequenced sample consisted of blood. These receptors all stem from a man aged 25 to 40 in good health. CDR3s include the opening cysteine and the closing phenylalanine or tryptophan. Only part of the rows carry a size: once, few, many, or a class if the clone is expanded.

CDR3,J,size,V
CASSVGLAGGAFNEQFF,TRBJ2-1,NA,TRBV19
CASNLLGSPLHF,TRBJ1-6,NA,TRBV19
CASSIYKGEKLFF,TRBJ1-4,NA,TRBV19
CASSQGPRGGRTYEQYF,TRBJ2-7,NA,TRBV4-1
CASSDAWDSPLHF,TRBJ1-6,NA,TRBV19
CASSETSGGLETQYF,TRBJ2-5,NA,TRBV7-3
CASSASTGTVTYEQYF,TRBJ2-7,NA,TRBV27
CATSRDRGNQPQHF,TRBJ1-5,once,TRBV15
CASSWGQGGGYTF,TRBJ1-2,few,TRBV5-4
CASSSDLPGLYEQYF,TRBJ2-7,NA,TRBV5-1
CASSGTAETQYF,TRBJ2-5,once,TRBV19
CASSHSGGATGNTIYF,TRBJ1-3,once,TRBV18
CASSLQAGGNEQFF,TRBJ2-1,NA,TRBV7-2
CASSGQWETNTEAFF,TRBJ1-1,once,TRBV9
CASSLSRLLYSNQPQHF,TRBJ1-5,few,TRBV7-3
CASSFGQGYGYTF,TRBJ1-2,NA,TRBV7-9